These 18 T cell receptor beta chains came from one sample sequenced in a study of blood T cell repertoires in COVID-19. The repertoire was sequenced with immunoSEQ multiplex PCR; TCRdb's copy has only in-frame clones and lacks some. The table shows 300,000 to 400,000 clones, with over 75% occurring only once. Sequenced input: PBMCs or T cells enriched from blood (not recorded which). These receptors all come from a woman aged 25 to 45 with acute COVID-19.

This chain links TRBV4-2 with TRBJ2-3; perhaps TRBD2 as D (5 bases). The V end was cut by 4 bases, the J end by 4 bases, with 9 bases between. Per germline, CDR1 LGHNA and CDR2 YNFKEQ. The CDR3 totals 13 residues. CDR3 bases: TGTGCCAGCAGCCTCGCTAGCCCAGATACGCAGTATTTT. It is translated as CASSLASPDTQYF.

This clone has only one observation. CDR3 sequence (DNA): TGTGCCAGCTCACCACCTAACCTGGCAGGGCTCTATGGCTACACCTTC. As protein: CASSPPNLAGLYGYTF. The rearrangement joins TRBV18 to TRBJ1-2, with D possibly TRBD1 on 5 matching bases. V was clipped by 0 bases and J by 4 bases, with 15 bases between them. CDR1 is KGHSH, CDR2 LQKENI, per germline. The CDR3 has 16 amino acids.

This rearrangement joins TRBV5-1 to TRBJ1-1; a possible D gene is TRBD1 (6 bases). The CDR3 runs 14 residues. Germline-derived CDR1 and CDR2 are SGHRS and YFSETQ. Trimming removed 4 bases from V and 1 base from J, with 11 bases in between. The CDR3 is CASSIGQRNTEAFF. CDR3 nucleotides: TGCGCCAGCAGCATAGGACAGAGGAACACTGAAGCTTTCTTT.

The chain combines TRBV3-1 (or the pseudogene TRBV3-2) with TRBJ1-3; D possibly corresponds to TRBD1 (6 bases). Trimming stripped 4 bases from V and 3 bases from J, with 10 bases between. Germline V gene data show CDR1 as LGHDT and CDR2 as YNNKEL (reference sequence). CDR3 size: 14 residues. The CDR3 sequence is CASSLQGIGNTIYF. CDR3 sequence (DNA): TGTGCCAGCAGCCTGCAGGGGATTGGAAACACCATATATTTT.

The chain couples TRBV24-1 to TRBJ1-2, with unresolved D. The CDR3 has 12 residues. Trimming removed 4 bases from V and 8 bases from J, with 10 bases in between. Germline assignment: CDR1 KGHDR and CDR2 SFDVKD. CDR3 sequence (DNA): TGTGCCACCAGTGACGACGGAGTAGGCTACACCTTC. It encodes CATSDDGVGYTF.

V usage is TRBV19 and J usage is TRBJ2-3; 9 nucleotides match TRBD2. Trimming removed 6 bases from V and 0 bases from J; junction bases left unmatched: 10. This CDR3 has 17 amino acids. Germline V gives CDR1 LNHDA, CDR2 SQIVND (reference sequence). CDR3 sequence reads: CASSLEQRGASTDTQYF. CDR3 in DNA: TGTGCCAGTAGCCTAGAACAGCGGGGGGCCAGCACAGATACGCAGTATTTT.

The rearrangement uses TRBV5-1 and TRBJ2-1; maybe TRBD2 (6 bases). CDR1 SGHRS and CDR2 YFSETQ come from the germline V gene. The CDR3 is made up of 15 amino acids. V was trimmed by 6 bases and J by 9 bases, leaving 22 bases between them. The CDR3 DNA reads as TGCGCCAGCACCCCGGGGACCGGGGGTTCGGGTGAGCAGTTCTTC. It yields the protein CASTPGTGGSGEQFF.

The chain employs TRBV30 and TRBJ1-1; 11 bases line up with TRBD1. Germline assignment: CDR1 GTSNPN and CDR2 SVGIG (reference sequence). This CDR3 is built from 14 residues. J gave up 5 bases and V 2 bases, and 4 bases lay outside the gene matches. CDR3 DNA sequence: TGTGCCTGGAGTTGGGGGACAGGGGGGACTGAAGCTTTCTTT. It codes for CAWSWGTGGTEAFF.

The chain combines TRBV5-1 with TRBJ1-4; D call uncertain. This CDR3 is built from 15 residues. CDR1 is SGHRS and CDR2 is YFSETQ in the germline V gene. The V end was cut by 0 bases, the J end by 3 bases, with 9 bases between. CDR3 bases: TGCGCCAGCAGCTTGGGGCCCTCAGCTAATGAAAAACTGTTTTTT. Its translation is CASSLGPSANEKLFF.

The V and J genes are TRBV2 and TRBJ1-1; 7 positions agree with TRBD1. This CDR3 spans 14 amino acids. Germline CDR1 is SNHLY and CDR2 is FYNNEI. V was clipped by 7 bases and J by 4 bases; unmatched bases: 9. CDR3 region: CASTLDRVGTEAFF. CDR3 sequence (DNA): TGTGCCAGCACCCTAGACAGGGTTGGCACTGAAGCTTTCTTT.

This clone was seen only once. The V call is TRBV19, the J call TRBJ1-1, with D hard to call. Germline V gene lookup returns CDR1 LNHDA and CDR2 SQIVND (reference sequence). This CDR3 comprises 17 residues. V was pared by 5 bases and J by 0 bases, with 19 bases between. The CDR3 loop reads CASSPHRSDTMNTEAFF. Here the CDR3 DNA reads TGTGCCAGTAGTCCCCATCGTTCCGACACAATGAACACTGAAGCTTTCTTT.

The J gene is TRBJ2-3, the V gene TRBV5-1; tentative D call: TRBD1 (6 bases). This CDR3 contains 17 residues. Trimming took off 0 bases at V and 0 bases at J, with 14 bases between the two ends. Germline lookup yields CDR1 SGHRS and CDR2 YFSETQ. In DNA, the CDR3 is TGCGCCAGCAGCTTGGGTTATAGAACAGGGAGCACAGATACGCAGTATTTT. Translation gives CASSLGYRTGSTDTQYF.

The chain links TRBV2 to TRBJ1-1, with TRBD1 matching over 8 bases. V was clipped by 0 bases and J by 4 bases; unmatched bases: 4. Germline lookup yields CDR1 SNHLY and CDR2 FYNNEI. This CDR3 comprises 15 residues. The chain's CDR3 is CASSEAYRGATEAFF. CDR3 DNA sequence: TGTGCCAGCAGTGAAGCGTACAGGGGGGCCACTGAAGCTTTCTTT.

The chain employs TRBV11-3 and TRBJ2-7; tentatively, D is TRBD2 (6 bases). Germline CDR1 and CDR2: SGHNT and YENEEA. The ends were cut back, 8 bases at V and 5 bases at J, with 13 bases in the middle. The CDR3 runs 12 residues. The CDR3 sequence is CASGGALNEQYF. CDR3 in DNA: TGTGCCAGCGGAGGGGCTTTGAACGAGCAGTACTTC.

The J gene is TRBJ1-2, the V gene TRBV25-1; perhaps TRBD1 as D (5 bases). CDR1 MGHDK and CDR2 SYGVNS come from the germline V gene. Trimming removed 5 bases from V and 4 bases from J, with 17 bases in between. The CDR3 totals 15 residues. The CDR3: CASSPRGGIIYGYTF. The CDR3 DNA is TGTGCCAGCAGTCCCCGGGGGGGTATCATCTATGGCTACACCTTC.

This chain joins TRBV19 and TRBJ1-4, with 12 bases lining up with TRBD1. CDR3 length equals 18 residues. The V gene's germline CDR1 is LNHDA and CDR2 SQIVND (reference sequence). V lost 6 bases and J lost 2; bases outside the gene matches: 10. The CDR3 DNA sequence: TGTGCCAGTAGGGCCCCGGGACAGGGGGCGCGGACTAATGAAAAACTGTTTTTT. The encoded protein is CASRAPGQGARTNEKLFF.

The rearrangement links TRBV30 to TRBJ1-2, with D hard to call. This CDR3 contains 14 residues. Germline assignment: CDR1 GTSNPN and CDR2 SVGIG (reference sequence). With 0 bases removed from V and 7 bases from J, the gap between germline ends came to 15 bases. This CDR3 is CAWSVRGTRFGYTF. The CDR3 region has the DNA TGTGCCTGGAGTGTACGGGGAACTCGTTTTGGCTACACCTTC.

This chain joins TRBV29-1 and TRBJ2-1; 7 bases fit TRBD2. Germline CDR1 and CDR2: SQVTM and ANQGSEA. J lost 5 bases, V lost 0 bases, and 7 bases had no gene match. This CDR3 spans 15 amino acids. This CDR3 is CSVEDRAGYHNEQFF. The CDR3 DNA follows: TGCAGCGTTGAAGATCGAGCGGGGTACCACAATGAGCAGTTCTTC.